The present entry profiles one T cell receptor (beta chain) with its context. This clonotype was counted only a few times. What this receptor recognizes is not known. No much larger clone is present one base from it, and per-base qualities are unavailable. Donors were a few dozen systemically healthy Caucasian individuals from Russia aged roughly 6 to 95 years. Roughly 11 milliliters of peripheral blood were drawn from each donor into EDTA-treated Vacutainer tubes. PBMCs were isolated by Ficoll-Paque density-gradient centrifugation, with at least 7 million obtained per sample. Trizol reagent was used to extract total RNA from PBMCs, with at least 5.5 micrograms per sample. For every donor, flow cytometry on a PBMC aliquot measured the percentage of naive CD45RAhigh/CD27high T cells. The data belong to a study of blood T cells in healthy people across ages (dated by TCRdb to between 2014 and 2017). In the study overall: In model experiments, roughly one uniquely barcoded TCR beta cDNA molecule per two T cells was captured by template switching. The study analyzed two additional independent replicas of 1 million unique cDNA reads from the same blood draw for two donors, one aged 18 to 29 and one aged 80 or older. Four age groups were formed from the donors: young (average roughly 16 years), middle-aged (around 40), aged (roughly 59) and long-lived (around 82). To track age-related changes in TCR beta repertoire diversity, the study relied on deep sequencing normalized with unique cDNA molecular identifiers. Donors of different ages were randomly distributed across sequencing lanes to avoid experimental bias.

The protocol used for the library was 5' RACE. The sequencer listed for this sample is Illumina HiSeq 2500. A second PCR of roughly 7 to 12 cycles was performed with a sample-barcoded 5' primer and a J-beta primer mix. A template-switch 5' adaptor carrying 12 random nucleotides introduced a unique molecular identifier onto each TCR beta cDNA molecule. At least 2.5 million CDR3-containing paired-end reads were obtained from each sample. All of the RNA was converted into first-strand cDNA using the Mint cDNA synthesis kit, with a TRBC-specific oligonucleotide serving as the primer. Following uracil-DNA glycosylase treatment, all cDNA underwent a first 18-cycle PCR with the universal primers M1SS and BC2_uni_R. On the study's bioinformatics: Each sample was normalized by randomly selecting 1 million high-quality reads, each carrying a distinct molecular identifier. Instead of being binned into consensus sequences, reads that shared molecular identifiers were thrown out. MiTCR, run with a Q25 quality threshold and the strictest error-elimination algorithm, handled CDR3 identification, clonotype clustering and error correction. Lower-bound total TCR beta diversity was estimated with a nonparametric unseen species model using Euler transformation. The public reads were reprocessed in TCRdb via fastp at Q25 and MiXCR, keeping in-frame beta chains. Each record represents a unique CDR3 protein, reported with the most common genes and DNA among its rows. V and J calls and clone size were set by TCRdb, not the authors. Counted in this sample were over 950,000 distinct CDR3 sequences; more than 30% of them appeared once. Approximately 14% of the sample belongs to the ten largest clones.

Overall results and qualifications from the work: Because profiling used bulk unsorted PBMCs, naive and antigen-experienced compartments could not be compared conclusively. The CMV infection status of donors was not known, potentially confounding age-related changes in expanded clonotypes. As age increased, observed TCR beta diversity per million T cells dropped in a roughly linear way, and a significant reduction was already evident by age 40. The percentage of naive T cells measured by flow cytometry correlated strongly with observed TCR beta diversity. The long-lived group showed more naive CD4+ T cells, fewer expanded clones and increased TCR diversity than the aged group, suggesting age selection. Estimates of total diversity from one million sequenced T cells were regarded as lower bounds and underestimates.

This receptor was identified in a man aged 18 to 29 in good health. The sample was blood.

The DNA reads TGCAGCGCAAGTGGGTCGGGAGCCTACAATGAGCAGTTCTTC. It translates as CSASGSGAYNEQFF. The V and J genes are TRBV20-1 and TRBJ2-1; TRBD2 could be the D gene, as 6 bases match. Inclusive of the bounding cysteine and phenylalanine, the CDR3 is 14 residues long. Only the CDR3 part of the read is kept: 42 bases, read in frame from the first base. CDR1 is given as DFQATT and CDR2 as SNEGSKA, both from the germline V gene (reference sequence).